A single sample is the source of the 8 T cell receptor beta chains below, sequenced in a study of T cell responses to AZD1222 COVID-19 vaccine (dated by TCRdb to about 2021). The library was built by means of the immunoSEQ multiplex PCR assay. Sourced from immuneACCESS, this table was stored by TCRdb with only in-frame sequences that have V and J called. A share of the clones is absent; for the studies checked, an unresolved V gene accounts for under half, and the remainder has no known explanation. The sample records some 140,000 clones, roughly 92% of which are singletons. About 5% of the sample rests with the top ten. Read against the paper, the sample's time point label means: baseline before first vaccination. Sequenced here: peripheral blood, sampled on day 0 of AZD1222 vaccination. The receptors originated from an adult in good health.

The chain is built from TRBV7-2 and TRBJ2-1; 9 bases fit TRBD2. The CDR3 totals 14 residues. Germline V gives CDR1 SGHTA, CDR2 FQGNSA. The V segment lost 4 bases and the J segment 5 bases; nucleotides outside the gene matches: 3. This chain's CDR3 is CASSYSSGNNEQFF. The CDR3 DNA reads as TGTGCCAGCAGCTATTCTAGCGGGAACAATGAGCAGTTCTTC.

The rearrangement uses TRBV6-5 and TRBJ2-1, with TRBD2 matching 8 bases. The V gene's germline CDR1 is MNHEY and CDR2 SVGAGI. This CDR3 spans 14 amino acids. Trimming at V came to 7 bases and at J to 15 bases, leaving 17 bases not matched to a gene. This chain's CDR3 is CASTGHNRGGRRFF. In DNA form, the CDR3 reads TGTGCCAGCACCGGTCATAACCGGGGGGGCCGTCGGTTCTTC.

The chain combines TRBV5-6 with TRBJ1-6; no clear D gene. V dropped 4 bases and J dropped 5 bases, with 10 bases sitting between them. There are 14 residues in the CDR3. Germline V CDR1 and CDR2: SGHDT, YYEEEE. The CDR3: CASSPGPNNSPLHF. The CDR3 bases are TGTGCCAGCAGCCCCGGGCCGAATAATTCACCCCTCCACTTT.

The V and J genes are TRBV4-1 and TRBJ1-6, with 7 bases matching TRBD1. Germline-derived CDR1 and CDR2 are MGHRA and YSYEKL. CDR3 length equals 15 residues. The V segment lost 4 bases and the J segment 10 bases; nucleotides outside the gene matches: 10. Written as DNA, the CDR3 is TGCGCCAGCAGCCCGGCCGAGGGGGCGGGATCACCCCTCCACTTT. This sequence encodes CASSPAEGAGSPLHF.

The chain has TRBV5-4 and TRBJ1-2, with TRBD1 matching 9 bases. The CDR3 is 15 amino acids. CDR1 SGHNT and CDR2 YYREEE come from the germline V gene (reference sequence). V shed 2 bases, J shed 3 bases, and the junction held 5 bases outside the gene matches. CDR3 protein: CASSLRDRVHYGYTF. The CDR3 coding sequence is TGTGCCAGCAGCTTACGGGACAGGGTACACTATGGCTACACCTTC.

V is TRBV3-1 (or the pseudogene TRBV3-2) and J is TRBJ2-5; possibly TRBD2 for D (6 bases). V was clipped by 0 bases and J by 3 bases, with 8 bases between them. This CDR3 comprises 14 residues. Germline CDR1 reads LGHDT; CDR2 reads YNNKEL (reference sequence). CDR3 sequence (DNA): TGTGCCAGCAGCCAAGATTGGGGGGAAGAGACCCAGTACTTC. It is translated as CASSQDWGEETQYF.

The CDR3 DNA is TGTGCCAGCAGTTTGACCGGGGCCAACGTCCTGACTTTC. This translates into CASSLTGANVLTF. This chain links TRBV27 with TRBJ2-6; D is unresolved. V lost 3 bases and J lost 4, with 4 bases in between. The germline V gene encodes CDR1 MNHEY and CDR2 SMNVEV (reference sequence). The CDR3 covers 13 residues.

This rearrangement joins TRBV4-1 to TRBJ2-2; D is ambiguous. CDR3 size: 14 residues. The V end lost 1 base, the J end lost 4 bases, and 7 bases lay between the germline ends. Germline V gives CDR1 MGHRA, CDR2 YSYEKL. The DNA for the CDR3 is TGCGCCAGCAGCCAAGTTTTATTCACCGGGGAGCTGTTTTTT. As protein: CASSQVLFTGELFF.